The rows below give T cell receptor beta chains drawn from one sample of a study of cytomegalovirus exposure and HLA in healthy donors. This table comes from immunoSEQ multiplex PCR, and its TCRdb copy is limited to in-frame clones, with some not included. The sample gives approximately 200,000 clones, roughly four fifths of which show up once; about 3.1% is in the top ten. The sample was PBMCs. The receptor source for this set is a woman in her twenties or thirties in good health and CMV-seropositive. Both conserved end residues are trimmed from each CDR3. The size entry is marked missing in some rows and otherwise reads once, few, many or a size class.

V gene	clone size	J gene	CDR3 protein
TRBV11-2	few	TRBJ2-1	ASSLSLGGRSSYNEQF
TRBV19	.	TRBJ1-1	ASSIPGGTEAF
TRBV2	.	TRBJ2-3	ASSRDRGLTDTQY
TRBV19	.	TRBJ2-1	ATSGGSYNEQF
TRBV27	.	TRBJ1-3	ASRSGNTIY
TRBV11-2	.	TRBJ2-2	ASSLDRLARSTGELF
TRBV11-2	.	TRBJ2-1	ASKAGTSFRNEQF
TRBV9	.	TRBJ1-1	ASSAARGRSTEAF
TRBV5-1	.	TRBJ1-3	ASRTTGTGGSAGNTIY
TRBV10-3	.	TRBJ2-7	AISERGTGGYPYEQY
TRBV12-2	.	TRBJ2-7	ASRLGDREHEQY
TRBV11-3	.	.	ASSLGRGEQY
TRBV6-5	.	TRBJ2-1	ATQIAGHNEQF
TRBV13	few	TRBJ2-7	ASSELAEAYEQY
TRBV13	.	TRBJ2-1	ASSSPIPSPHEQF
TRBV19	.	TRBJ2-7	ASSSGIPNEQY
TRBV5-1	.	TRBJ1-1	ASSSGKGTEAF
TRBV6-5	.	TRBJ1-2	ASSPSIFRYGYT
TRBV19	.	TRBJ2-7	ASSIGAGSREQY
TRBV5-1	few	TRBJ2-1	ASSLAGQSYNEQF
TRBV29-1	.	TRBJ2-2	SVEILAGTPGELF
TRBV11-2	few	TRBJ1-2	ASSLEDRESYGYT
TRBV5-4	.	TRBJ2-3	ASSVRGRDTQY
TRBV18	.	TRBJ1-2	ASSPNRGAEFDGYT
TRBV19	few	TRBJ2-1	ASRSPGLPSYNEQF
TRBV28	.	TRBJ2-7	ASSLEVAHSYEQY
TRBV5-4	.	TRBJ2-1	ASSLAQSRNEQF
TRBV19	.	TRBJ2-3	ASSTVSTDTQY
TRBV19	.	TRBJ2-1	ASSIVGDEQF
TRBV23-1	.	TRBJ1-4	ASSQDLEQGVPNEKLF
TRBV6-6	few	TRBJ1-1	ASISLGNTEAF
TRBV6-1	.	TRBJ2-1	ASVELAGGQNEQF
TRBV9	.	TRBJ1-3	ASSAGTGSEGGNTIY
TRBV9	.	TRBJ1-2	ASSAQIQGWRSYT
TRBV6-1	.	TRBJ2-7	ASSVQGDSYEQY
TRBV10-1	once	TRBJ2-7	ASSDTLGAEQY
TRBV28	.	TRBJ2-1	ASSSTNYNEQF
TRBV13	.	TRBJ2-1	ASNSKRGAVVNEQF
TRBV5-1	few	TRBJ1-3	ASSVAGGSGNTIY
TRBV15	.	TRBJ2-5	ATSRERSSGGPFGEQY
TRBV21-1	.	TRBJ1-2	ASSALRRDGYT
TRBV11-2	few	TRBJ2-1	ASSLGRVSGRGNEQF
TRBV6-1	.	TRBJ2-1	ASSERLAGNNEQF
TRBV2	.	TRBJ1-5	ASSAGQSSNQPQH
TRBV25-1	.	TRBJ2-2	ASSEYLAENTGELF
TRBV7-9	.	TRBJ2-3	ASSLGVSGRSSDTQY
TRBV4-2	.	TRBJ2-3	ASTPTGVATDTQY
TRBV18	few	TRBJ1-1	ASSPRWGRYAEAF